This T cell receptor beta chain was retrieved from a study of blood T cell repertoires in COVID-19. Across the study: Material from acute and convalescent COVID-19 was sourced from the United States, Italy and Spain.

Germline assignment: CDR1 SGHTA and CDR2 FQGNSA. The V segment lost 5 bases and the J segment 5 bases; nucleotides outside the gene matches: 5. The CDR3 is 15 amino acids. Profiled with immunoSEQ multiplex PCR; TCRdb holds only in-frame clones, not every one. The sample lists more than 35,000 clones; about four fifths were seen once. The chain has TRBV7-2 and TRBJ2-1; 11 nucleotides agree with TRBD2. The specimen was peripheral blood. This TCR was sampled from an elderly woman with acute or convalescent COVID-19. This CDR3 reads CASSPTSGGNNEQFF. CDR3 in DNA: TGTGCCAGCAGCCCTACTAGCGGGGGAAACAATGAGCAGTTCTTC.